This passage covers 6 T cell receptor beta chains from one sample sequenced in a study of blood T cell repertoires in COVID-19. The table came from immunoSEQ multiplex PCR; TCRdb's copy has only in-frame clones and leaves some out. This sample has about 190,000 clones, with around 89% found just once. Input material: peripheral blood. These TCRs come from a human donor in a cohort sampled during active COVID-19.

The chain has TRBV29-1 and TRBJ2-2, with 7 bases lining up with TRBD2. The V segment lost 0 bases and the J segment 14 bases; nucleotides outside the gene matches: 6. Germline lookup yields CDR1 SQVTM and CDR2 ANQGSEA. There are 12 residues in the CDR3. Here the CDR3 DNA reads TGCAGCGTTGAAGAGGAGCGGGAAGGCCTGTTTTTT. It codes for CSVEEEREGLFF.

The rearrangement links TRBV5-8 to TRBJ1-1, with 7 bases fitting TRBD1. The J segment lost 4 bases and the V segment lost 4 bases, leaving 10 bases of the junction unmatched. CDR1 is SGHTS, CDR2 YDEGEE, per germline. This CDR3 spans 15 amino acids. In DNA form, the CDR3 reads TGTGCCAGCAGCATGTTGACAGGGTGGGGCACTGAAGCTTTCTTT. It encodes CASSMLTGWGTEAFF. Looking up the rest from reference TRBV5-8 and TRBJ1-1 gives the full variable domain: EAGVTQSPTHLIKTRGQQATLRCSPISGHTSVYWYQQALGLGLQFLLWYDEGEERNRGNFPPRFSGRQFPNYSSELNVNALELEDSALYLCASSMLTGWGTEAFFGQGTRLTVV.

CDR3 nucleotide sequence: TGTGCCACCAGTGATTTTCAGGGCGCGACCTACAATGAGCAGTTCTTC. This gives the protein CATSDFQGATYNEQFF. The V call is TRBV24-1, the J call TRBJ2-1, with D perhaps matching TRBD1 (5 bases). The CDR3 has 16 residues. Germline CDR1 KGHDR, CDR2 SFDVKD. The V end lost 1 base, the J end lost 2 bases, and 11 bases lay between the germline ends.

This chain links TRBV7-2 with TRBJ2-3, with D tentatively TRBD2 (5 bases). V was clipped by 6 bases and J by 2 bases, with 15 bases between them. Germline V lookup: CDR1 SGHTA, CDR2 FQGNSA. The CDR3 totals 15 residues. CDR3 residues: CASRKPGINTDTQYF. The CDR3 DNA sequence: TGTGCCAGCAGAAAACCGGGGATAAACACAGATACGCAGTATTTT.

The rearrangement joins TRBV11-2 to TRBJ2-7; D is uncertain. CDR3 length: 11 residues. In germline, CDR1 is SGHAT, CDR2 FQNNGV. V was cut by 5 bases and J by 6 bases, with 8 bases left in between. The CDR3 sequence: CASSPSLEQYF. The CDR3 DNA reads TGTGCCAGCAGCCCGTCCCTCGAGCAGTACTTC.

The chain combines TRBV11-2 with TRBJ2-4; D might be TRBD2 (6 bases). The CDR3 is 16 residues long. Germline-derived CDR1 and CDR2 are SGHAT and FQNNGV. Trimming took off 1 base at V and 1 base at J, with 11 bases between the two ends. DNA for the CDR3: TGTGCCAGCAGCTTAGCTCCGGGACTTGCCAAAAACATTCAGTACTTC. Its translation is CASSLAPGLAKNIQYF.